This TCR beta chain is from a study of OX40 agonist ivuxolimab in advanced cancers. The study in broad terms: The costimulatory receptor OX40 (CD134) was targeted by ivuxolimab, a fully human IgG2 agonistic monoclonal antibody. Intravenous ivuxolimab was administered to patients every 2 weeks at six dose levels: 0.01, 0.1, 0.3, 1.5, 3 and 10 mg/kg. Of the approximately 50 dose-escalation patients, hepatocellular carcinoma was present in some 19, melanoma in some 15, renal cell carcinoma in 9 and head and neck cancer in 9. In the dose-escalation cohort, around 80% of patients were male, and the mean age was around 65 years with a range of about 20 to 80. Prior anti-PD-1, anti-PD-L1 or anti-CTLA-4 therapy was permitted, and approximately 39% of dose-escalation patients had received checkpoint inhibitors. Partial responses occurred in three dose-escalation patients: two with cutaneous melanoma and one with hepatocellular carcinoma. The point of sequencing TCRbeta in the periphery was to test whether ivuxolimab changed TCR sequence diversity and drove clonal T-cell expansion. The paper covers the monotherapy dose-escalation part of the phase I ivuxolimab trial, which included N ≈ 57 patients.

The trial excluded patients who had a history of autoimmune disease or were on systemic immunosuppression. In every dose cohort, peripheral blood was drawn for TCR sequencing at baseline, cycle 4 day 1, and cycle 7 day 1. Samples came from an open-label, multicenter, first-in-human phase I dose-escalation trial of ivuxolimab. Adults with locally advanced or metastatic melanoma, renal cell carcinoma, hepatocellular carcinoma or head and neck squamous cell carcinoma were enrolled in the trial. Before TCR sequencing, CD4+ and CD8+ T cells were separately sorted from peripheral blood. Via the germline V gene, CDR1 is LGHNT and CDR2 FRNRAP. Trimming at the junction amounts to 3 bases on V and 3 bases on J, and the germline ends lie 12 bases apart. From the cysteine up to the phenylalanine, the CDR3 has a length of 15 residues. The entry retains the CDR3 DNA only, 45 bases that are in frame from base 1.

Genomic DNA was extracted from sorted cells for sequencing of the TCRbeta CDR3 region. The immunoSEQ Assay was used to sequence the TCRbeta CDR3 regions. In its TCRdb copy, this immuneACCESS table keeps in-frame sequences only and misses some clones. Where compared with another copy, unresolved V genes explain less than half of these, and the others have no known cause. For this sample there are 70,000 or so clones; 84% appear just once. Of the sample, 0.9% to 1.4% falls within the top ten clones. Study-level results and caveats: The antigen specificity of the clonally expanded peripheral T cells was not determined. On average, CD8+ T cells showed more expanded clones than CD4+ T cells after ivuxolimab. At doses from 0.1 to 3.0 mg/kg, clonal expansion was seen in both CD4+ and CD8+ blood T cells between baseline and week 6. Partial responders in the 0.1-3.0 mg/kg groups had among the lowest normalized peripheral clonal expansion, especially among CD8+ T cells. Low levels of normalized T-cell clonal expansion were also seen in some nonresponding patients.

With regard to this clone: The antigen this receptor binds is unknown. Within one base of it there is no much larger clone, and no base qualities were kept.

The receptor chain draws on TRBV12-5 and TRBJ1-3; the D gene lacks a confident call. The sample consisted of CD4+ or CD8+ T cells sorted from blood, taken in a trial of the OX40 agonist ivuxolimab. The receptor's source is an adult with an advanced solid tumor such as melanoma, head and neck, liver or kidney cancer. The sequenced DNA is TGTGCTAGTGGTTTTGGGGTTAATCGTGGAAACACCATATATTTT. Translation gives CASGFGVNRGNTIYF.